The source of this T cell receptor beta chain is a study of T cells in Graves' hyperthyroidism and ophthalmopathy. Broader study findings: Ophthalmopathy was model-predicted a median roughly 6.5 months pre-onset.

Isolation of PBMCs was performed on 10 ml fresh peripheral blood. This clonotype appeared many times. Its antigen is currently unknown. TCR beta CDR3 regions were amplified from RNA transcripts. When the TCR CDR3 underwent first-round RT-PCR, the HTBI primer set was used. TCRdb re-called the multiplex PCR reads through MiXCR, storing one row per CDR3 protein. The profile shows approximately 600,000 distinct CDR3 sequences, 15% to 20% of them singletons. Germline V gives CDR1 SNHLY, CDR2 FYNNEI. Trimming cost V 7 bases and J 5 bases; bases outside gene matches: 7. The CDR3 loop spans 13 amino acids. Sequenced material: blood. The V and J genes are TRBV2 and TRBJ1-1; 7 positions match TRBD1. The TCR was taken from a woman under 40 with Graves' hyperthyroidism. The CDR3 region is CASTQGEGTEAFF. The CDR3 DNA follows: TGTGCCAGCACTCAGGGGGAGGGGACTGAAGCTTTCTTT.